This TCR beta chain was captured by sequencing in a study of cytomegalovirus exposure and HLA in healthy donors. As for the study in general: About 85 million unique TCR sequences came from HLA-typed donors in an early release. General study results and limits: With further analysis later on, most CMV-associated TCR beta chains appeared HLA-restricted. According to an earlier analysis, most TCR beta V segments yielded productive rearrangements about 87% or about 30% of the time. Researchers left out some V segments, among them TRBV6-2 and TRBV6-3, as indistinguishable.

This CDR3 spans 15 amino acids. V shed 1 base and J shed 2 bases, with 10 bases lying between them. The germline gives CDR1 SGHVS, CDR2 FNYEAQ. As for this clone: What it binds is unknown.

The PCR employed 60 Vbeta primers together with 13 Jbeta primers. Assay: immunoSEQ multiplex PCR; the TCRdb copy retains only in-frame clones and omits some. The profile shows tens of thousands of clones, about 72% of them singletons. The sample was PBMCs. The sequence was collected from a man aged 35-49 years in good health and CMV-seropositive. V and J are TRBV7-6 and TRBJ2-3, with D unresolved. The CDR3 coding sequence is TGTGCCAGCAGCTTAGTCACTGCCCCCACAGATACGCAGTATTTT. Translation gives CASSLVTAPTDTQYF.